A single T cell receptor (beta chain) is shown here with its context. Its target is unknown. The data derive from a study of cytomegalovirus exposure and HLA in healthy donors. Turning to the study itself: Per a later analysis, the roughly 670 first-cohort and over 90 validation repertoires shared one platform. Regarding the study as a whole: A subsequent analysis found that TCR clusters from the first cohort also tended to co-occur in the 90 to 150 validation repertoires, with about 93% of cluster scores above 0.

Germline V gene data show CDR1 as SGHTA and CDR2 as FQGTGA. V shed 3 bases and J 3 bases; nucleotides not matched to a gene: 7. The CDR3 loop spans 18 amino acids. Generated by immunoSEQ multiplex PCR, the TCRdb table keeps only in-frame clones and is missing some. This table holds 55,000 to 70,000 clones, around 89% found once. The genes are TRBV7-3 and TRBJ2-1; 14 bases are shared with TRBD2. What was sequenced was PBMCs. This receptor was identified in a woman younger than 30 in good health and CMV-seronegative. In DNA form, the CDR3 reads TGTGCCAGCAGCTTGTACGGGACTAGCGGGAGCTTCTACAATGAGCAGTTCTTC. It is translated as CASSLYGTSGSFYNEQFF.